The next 20 T cell receptor beta chains were all read from a single sample in a study of regulatory T cells in long-lasting Graves disease. HTBI primers from iRepertoire and Arm-PCR of CDR3 regions yielded the TCR beta libraries. TCRdb used MiXCR to reprocess the multiplex PCR reads, holding one entry per CDR3 protein. Here the sample spans hundreds of thousands of distinct CDR3 sequences, more than 10% being singletons. Time point denoted: newly diagnosed GD, antithyroid drugs for less than 3 months. The TCR library was prepared using RNA isolated from PBMCs. The data were also submitted as part of a second study, on T cells in Graves' hyperthyroidism and ophthalmopathy.

The sequencing used peripheral blood mononuclear cells (PBMCs), collected at new diagnosis, from a patient treated with antithyroid drugs. The receptors stem from a young woman with Graves disease.

The chain employs TRBV19 and TRBJ1-1; weak D call: TRBD1 (6 bases). The CDR3 runs 16 residues. The germline CDR1 and CDR2 sequences are LNHDA and SQIVND (reference sequence). V lost 4 bases to trimming and J lost 0 bases, with 15 bases between them. The CDR3 coding sequence is TGTGCCAGTAGTACTTTACGACAGGTTATGAACACTGAAGCTTTCTTT. Amino acids: CASSTLRQVMNTEAFF.

This sequence joins TRBV7-2 and TRBJ1-5; unclear D gene. V was pared by 5 bases and J by 4 bases, with 9 bases between. From germline, CDR1 is SGHTA and CDR2 FQGNSA. CDR3 length: 13 residues. CDR3 DNA: TGTGCCAGCAGCACCGCAGAGAATCAGCCCCAGCATTTT. Its protein is CASSTAENQPQHF.

Many counts were recorded for this clonotype. The CDR3: CASSSPSGAGGNYEQYF. CDR3 in DNA: TGTGCCAGCAGTTCCCCCTCGGGTGCGGGTGGGAACTACGAGCAGTACTTC. This rearrangement joins TRBV28 to TRBJ2-7, with a possible D match to TRBD2 (5 bases). Germline loops: CDR1 MDHEN, CDR2 SYDVKM. This CDR3 has 17 residues. Trimming left V 4 bases short and J 3 bases short, with 22 bases between.

This clonotype was recorded many times. The rearrangement links TRBV7-9 to TRBJ1-2; D ambiguous. The CDR3 has 15 amino acids. Germline loops: CDR1 SEHNR, CDR2 FQNEAQ (reference sequence). V was cut by 1 base and J by 5 bases, with 14 bases left in between. CDR3 sequence reads: CASSLVSGKPYGYTF. CDR3 coding DNA: TGTGCCAGCAGCTTAGTTTCAGGCAAGCCTTATGGCTACACCTTC.

This clonotype was detected ten times or more. The rearrangement joins TRBV10-2 to TRBJ2-3; D is perhaps TRBD2 (5 bases). The CDR3 is 14 residues long. The V gene's germline CDR1 is WSHSY and CDR2 SAAADI. V was pared by 6 bases and J by 3 bases, with 13 bases between. CDR3 loop: CASSTRAPTDTQYF. Written as DNA, the CDR3 is TGCGCCAGCAGCACGCGGGCCCCTACAGATACGCAGTATTTT.

This clonotype was counted between two and nine times. The V call is TRBV10-2, the J call TRBJ2-5; unclear D gene. This CDR3 comprises 12 residues. Trimming cost V 3 bases and J 2 bases, with 4 bases left between them. CDR1 is WSHSY, CDR2 SAAADI, per germline. In DNA, the CDR3 is TGCGCCAGCAGTGAATTTCAAGAGACCCAGTACTTC. It is translated as CASSEFQETQYF.

The V gene is TRBV2, the J gene TRBJ2-1, with 9 bases matching TRBD2. CDR1 and CDR2 from the germline V gene are SNHLY and FYNNEI. Losses at the gene ends were 3 bases for V and 6 bases for J; bases not matched to a gene: 9. The CDR3 runs to 16 residues. The CDR3 spells CASSEEASGAVNEQFF. Here the CDR3 DNA reads TGTGCCAGCAGTGAGGAGGCTAGCGGGGCGGTCAATGAGCAGTTCTTC. The full variable domain, completed using reference TRBV2 and TRBJ2-1, is EPEVTQTPSHQVTQMGQEVILRCVPISNHLYFYWYRQILGQKVEFLVSFYNNEISEKSEIFDDQFSVERPDGSNFTLKIRSTKLEDSAMYFCASSEEASGAVNEQFFGPGTRLTVL.

At least ten counts were recorded for this clonotype. The V and J genes are TRBV10-3 and TRBJ1-1; D not resolved. The CDR3 totals 13 residues. Germline values: CDR1 ENHRY, CDR2 SYGVKD. The V end was cut by 2 bases, the J end by 1 base, with 5 bases between. The CDR3 spells CAISETPNTEAFF. The CDR3 DNA reads TGTGCCATCAGTGAGACCCCGAACACTGAAGCTTTCTTT.

This clonotype was recorded many times. The chain carries TRBV2 and TRBJ2-1, with 7 bases that match TRBD1. The CDR3 sequence is 16 residues long. Germline CDR1 SNHLY, CDR2 FYNNEI. The ends lost 6 bases at V and 3 bases at J; junction bases unmatched: 11. The CDR3 DNA reads as TGTGCCAGCAGCTGGGACAGCCCCTACGTCTACAATGAGCAGTTCTTC. Protein: CASSWDSPYVYNEQFF.

This clonotype has more than one count but fewer than ten. This may be a read error: a much more frequent sequence differs by one nucleotide. The chain employs TRBV6-1 and TRBJ1-1; TRBD1 aligns across 8 bases. After removal of 5 bases from V and 3 bases from J, the junction contained 2 bases not matched to a gene. Germline assignment: CDR1 MNHNS and CDR2 SASEGT. The CDR3 extends over 13 amino acids. The CDR3, as DNA: TGTGCCAGCAGTAAACAGGGGGACACTGAAGCTTTCTTT. This encodes CASSKQGDTEAFF.

This clonotype has only one observation. A far larger clone lies a single base away; this is likely a read error. This sequence joins TRBV6-5 and TRBJ1-2, with D possibly being TRBD1 (6 bases). Germline assignment: CDR1 MNHEY and CDR2 SVGAGI. The CDR3 has 14 residues. The CDR3 loop is CASGYGGANYGYTF. As DNA, the CDR3 is TGTGCCAGCGGTTATGGGGGGGCCAACTATGGCTACACCTTC.

Concerning this clonotype itself: A clone one base away is much larger, so this may be a read error. The chain links TRBV7-9 to TRBJ2-5; the D is unclear. V lost 2 bases and J 0 bases, leaving 13 bases between the germline ends. The CDR3 has 16 residues. CDR1 is SEHNR, CDR2 FQNEAQ, per germline (reference sequence). CDR3 amino acids: CASSLTRHIDQETQYF. Here the CDR3 DNA reads TGTGCCAGCAGCTTAACCCGTCATATAGACCAAGAGACCCAGTACTTC.

The table lists this clonotype with many counts. The chain joins TRBV2 to TRBJ1-6; the D gene is possibly TRBD1 (6 bases). Germline assignment: CDR1 SNHLY and CDR2 FYNNEI. V was cut by 2 bases and J by 8 bases, with 16 bases left in between. The CDR3 sequence is 16 residues long. The CDR3 DNA follows: TGTGCCAGCAGTGAAACACAGGGAGGGTATTATTCACCCCTCCACTTT. Protein sequence: CASSETQGGYYSPLHF. Full variable domain (outside the CDR3, taken from reference TRBV2 and TRBJ1-6): EPEVTQTPSHQVTQMGQEVILRCVPISNHLYFYWYRQILGQKVEFLVSFYNNEISEKSEIFDDQFSVERPDGSNFTLKIRSTKLEDSAMYFCASSETQGGYYSPLHFGNGTRLTVT.

This clonotype has a handful of counts. V gene TRBV15 combines with J gene TRBJ2-6; D assignment may be TRBD1 or TRBD2 (5 bases each). Germline loops: CDR1 LNHNV, CDR2 YYDKDF (reference sequence). V lost 1 base and J 0 bases, leaving 13 bases between the germline ends. The CDR3 runs to 18 residues. CDR3 in DNA: TGTGCCACCAGCAGAGGGGGACGATCCTCCTCTGGGGCCAACGTCCTGACTTTC. This encodes CATSRGGRSSSGANVLTF.

This clonotype was counted many times. In nucleotides, the CDR3 is TGTGCCAGCAGTTACTCCCATAGCTTGGGCGAGACCCAGTACTTC. This codes for CASSYSHSLGETQYF. The chain uses TRBV6-5 and TRBJ2-5, with unresolved D. This CDR3 comprises 15 residues. In germline, CDR1 is MNHEY, CDR2 SVGAGI. V was cut by 0 bases and J by 5 bases, with 13 bases left in between.

This rearrangement joins TRBV6-9 to TRBJ1-4; no firm D call. CDR3 length equals 17 residues. Trimming shortened V by 3 bases and J by 10 bases, and 24 bases separated the two germline ends. From germline, CDR1 is MNHGY and CDR2 SVAAGI. The CDR3: CASSYSRPSGLGGKLFF. In DNA form, the CDR3 reads TGTGCCAGCAGTTACTCCCGTCCTTCCGGGTTGGGTGGAAAACTGTTTTTT.

This clonotype showed up many times. The chain employs TRBV5-1 and TRBJ2-5, with 11 bases identical to TRBD1. This CDR3 region has 15 residues. Germline CDR1 SGHRS, CDR2 YFSETQ. Unmatched junction bases numbered 7, after V lost 7 bases and J lost 2 bases. The CDR3 loop is CASSGTGGLQETQYF. The CDR3, as DNA: TGCGCCAGCTCCGGGACAGGGGGTTTACAAGAGACCCAGTACTTC.

This clonotype was detected many times. This chain uses TRBV12-3 or TRBV12-4 with TRBJ2-3; 8 nucleotides line up with TRBD2. This CDR3 region has 15 residues. Trimming removed 3 bases from V and 4 bases from J; junction bases left unmatched: 6. The CDR3 bases are TGTGCCAGCAGTTTTGGGGCGGGAGGCGCAGATACGCAGTATTTT. Translated: CASSFGAGGADTQYF.

This clonotype was found a few times. This CDR3 is CASSRLTGFEQYF. CDR3 DNA sequence: TGTGCCAGCAGCCGGCTGACAGGGTTCGAGCAGTACTTC. The gene calls are TRBV3-1 and TRBJ2-7, with 7 bases lining up with TRBD1. The J segment lost 6 bases and the V segment lost 4 bases, leaving 6 bases of the junction unmatched. The CDR3 covers 13 residues. The germline V gene has CDR1 LGHDT and CDR2 YNNKEL (reference sequence).

This clonotype was observed at least ten times. The chain links TRBV2 to TRBJ2-5; 12 bases map to TRBD2. J gave up 2 bases and V 2 bases, and 3 bases lay outside the gene matches. The CDR3 contains 16 residues. CDR1 is SNHLY, CDR2 FYNNEI, per germline. This CDR3 is CASSEITSGGQETQYF. The CDR3 region has the DNA TGTGCCAGCAGTGAAATAACTAGCGGGGGGCAAGAGACCCAGTACTTC.